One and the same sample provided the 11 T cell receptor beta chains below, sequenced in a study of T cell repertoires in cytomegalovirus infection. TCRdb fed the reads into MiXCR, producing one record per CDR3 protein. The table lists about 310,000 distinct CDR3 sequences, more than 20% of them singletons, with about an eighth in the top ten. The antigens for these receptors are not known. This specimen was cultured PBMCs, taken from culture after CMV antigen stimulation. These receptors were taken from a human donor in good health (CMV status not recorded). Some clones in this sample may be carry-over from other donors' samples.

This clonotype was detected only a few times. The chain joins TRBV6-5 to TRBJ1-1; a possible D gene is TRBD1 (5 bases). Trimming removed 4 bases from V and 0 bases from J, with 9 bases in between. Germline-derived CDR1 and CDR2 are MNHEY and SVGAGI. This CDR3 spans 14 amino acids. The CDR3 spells CASSSGPMNTEAFF. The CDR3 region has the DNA TGTGCCAGCAGTTCAGGGCCCATGAACACTGAAGCTTTCTTT.

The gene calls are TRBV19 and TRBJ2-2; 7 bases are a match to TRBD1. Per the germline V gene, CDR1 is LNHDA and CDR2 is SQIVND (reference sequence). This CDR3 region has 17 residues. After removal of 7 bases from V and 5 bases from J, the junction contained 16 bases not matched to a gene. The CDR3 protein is CASNFPTGAPSTGELFF. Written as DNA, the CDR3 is TGTGCCAGTAATTTCCCAACAGGGGCACCGAGTACCGGGGAGCTGTTTTTT.

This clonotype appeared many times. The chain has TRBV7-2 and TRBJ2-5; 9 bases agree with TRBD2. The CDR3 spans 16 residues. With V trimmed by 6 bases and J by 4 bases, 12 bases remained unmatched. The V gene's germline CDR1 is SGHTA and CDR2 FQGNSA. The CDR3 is CASRSHLREGRETQYF. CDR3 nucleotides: TGTGCCAGCAGATCCCACTTGCGGGAGGGCCGAGAGACCCAGTACTTC.

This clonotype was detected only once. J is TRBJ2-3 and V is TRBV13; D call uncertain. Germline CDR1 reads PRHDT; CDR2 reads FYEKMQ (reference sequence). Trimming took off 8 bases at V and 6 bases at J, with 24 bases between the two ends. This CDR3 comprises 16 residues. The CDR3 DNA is TGTGCCAGCTCCCAGCAGAACTATGATGTCTTGGATACGCAGTATTTT. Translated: CASSQQNYDVLDTQYF.

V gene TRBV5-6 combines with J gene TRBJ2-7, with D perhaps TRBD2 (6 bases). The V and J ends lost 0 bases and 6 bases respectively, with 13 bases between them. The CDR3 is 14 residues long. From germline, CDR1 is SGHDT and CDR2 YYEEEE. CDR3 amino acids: CASSLEPRGGEQYF. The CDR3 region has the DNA TGTGCCAGCAGCTTGGAGCCTAGGGGAGGCGAGCAGTACTTC.

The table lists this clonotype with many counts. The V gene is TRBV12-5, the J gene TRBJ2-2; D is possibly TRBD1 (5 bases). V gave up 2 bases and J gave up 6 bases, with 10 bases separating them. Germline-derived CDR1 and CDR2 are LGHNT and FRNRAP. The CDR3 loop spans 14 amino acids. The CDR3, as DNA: TGTGCTAGTGGTTTGTGGCAGGGATCCGGGGAGCTGTTTTTT. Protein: CASGLWQGSGELFF. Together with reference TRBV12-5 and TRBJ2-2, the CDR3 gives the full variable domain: DARVTQTPRHKVTEMGQEVTMRCQPILGHNTVFWYRQTMMQGLELLAYFRNRAPLDDSGMPKDRFSAEMPDATLATLKIQPSEPRDSAVYFCASGLWQGSGELFFGEGSRLTVL.

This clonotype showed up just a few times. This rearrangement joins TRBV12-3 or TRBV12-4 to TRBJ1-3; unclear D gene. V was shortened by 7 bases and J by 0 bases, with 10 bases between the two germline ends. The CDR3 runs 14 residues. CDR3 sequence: CASIRGSSGNTIYF. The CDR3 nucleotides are TGTGCCAGCATCCGAGGGTCCTCTGGAAACACCATATATTTT.

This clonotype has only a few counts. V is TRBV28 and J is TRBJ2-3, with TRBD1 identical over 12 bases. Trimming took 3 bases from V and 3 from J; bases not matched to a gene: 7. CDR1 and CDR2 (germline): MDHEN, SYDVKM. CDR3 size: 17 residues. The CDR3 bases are TGTGCCAGCAGTTTCCTCGGGGGACAGGGGGCAACAGATACGCAGTATTTT. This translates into CASSFLGGQGATDTQYF.

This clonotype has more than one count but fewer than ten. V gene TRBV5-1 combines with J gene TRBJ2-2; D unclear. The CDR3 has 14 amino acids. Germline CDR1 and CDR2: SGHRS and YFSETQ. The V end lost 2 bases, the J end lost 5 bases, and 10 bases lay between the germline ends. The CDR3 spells CASSFTAFTGELFF. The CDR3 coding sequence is TGCGCCAGCAGCTTTACAGCATTTACCGGGGAGCTGTTTTTT.

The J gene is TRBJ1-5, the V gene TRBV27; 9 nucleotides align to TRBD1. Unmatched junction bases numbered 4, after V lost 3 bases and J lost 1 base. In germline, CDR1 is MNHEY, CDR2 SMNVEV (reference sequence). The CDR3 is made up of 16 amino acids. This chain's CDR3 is CASSFPQGASNQPQHF. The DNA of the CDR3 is TGTGCCAGCAGTTTTCCACAGGGGGCGAGCAATCAGCCCCAGCATTTT.

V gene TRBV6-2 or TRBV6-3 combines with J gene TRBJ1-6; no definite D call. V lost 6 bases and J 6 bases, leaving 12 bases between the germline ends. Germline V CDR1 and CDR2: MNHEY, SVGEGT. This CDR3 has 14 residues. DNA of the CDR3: TGTGCCAGCAGATACCGGGAGAGTAATTCACCCCTCCACTTT. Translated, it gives CASRYRESNSPLHF.